This entry is about one T cell receptor (beta chain). Its antigen target is currently unknown. No base-level quality is on record; no much larger clone is a single base apart. TCRbeta CDR3 regions were amplified from genomic DNA using the immunoSEQ Assay, a bias-controlled multiplex PCR. Concerning the study's data processing: The number of nucleated cells in each sample was estimated by amplification of reference gene primers within the assay. Sequence reads were collapsed and filtered to measure the absolute abundance of every unique TCRbeta CDR3 rearrangement. For each sample, productive Simpson clonality was calculated as the square root of Simpson's diversity index over productive rearrangements. TCRdb obtained this table from immuneACCESS and retained in-frame rearrangements with V and J assigned. These tables miss some clones; where compared with another copy, unresolved V genes account for less than half of the shortfall, and the remainder is unexplained. The V and J calls and clone size come from that table; D and trimming were worked out from the DNA. Here the sample has some 320,000 clones; about 82% occur a single time. The ten largest clones capture approximately 7.9% of the sample.

Collaborating institutions collected whole blood in K2EDTA tubes following their own protocols. For TCRbeta analysis, collaborators shipped samples in one of three forms: frozen whole blood, isolated PBMCs, or DNA extracted from either of those sample types. The data were taken from a study of blood T cell repertoires in COVID-19 (TCRdb year 2020). About the study as a whole: Samples from collaborators originated in the United States, Italy and Spain and spanned both the acute and convalescent phases of COVID-19. The prospective study material was composed of cDNA or gDNA derived from T cells, B-cell-depleted T cells, or PBMCs. Deeply sampled blood TCRbeta repertoires from subjects exposed to, actively infected with, or recovered from COVID-19 were included in the dataset. The repertoires were released in a freely available public database meant as a resource for research on the immune response to SARS-CoV-2. The samples were drawn from two sources: the first 160 participants of the ongoing ImmuneRACE study, and fewer than 1,500 subjects contributed by 6 global collaborators. Sample metadata almost always included a de-identified subject ID, COVID-19 status, age in years and sex. Where HLA class I and class II types were available, the types were taken from metadata supplied by the sample provider, not from assay-based typing.

Looking up the germline V gene (reference sequence) yields CDR1 GTSNPN and CDR2 SVGIG. From cysteine to phenylalanine, the CDR3 is 15 amino acids long. CDR3 DNA only is kept here, 45 bases in frame from base 1. Compared with germline, V lacks 3 bases and J lacks 8 bases; bases without a gene match: 7. Broader findings and caveats from the paper: Clinical and demographic metadata were provided uncurated, with the amount varying by source and participant.

This sequence originates from a human donor in a cohort sampled during active COVID-19. The specimen sequenced was peripheral blood. The rearrangement combines TRBV30 with TRBJ2-1, and 13 bases in between align with TRBD2. The DNA is as follows: TGTGCCTGGAGAGCCGGGACTAGCGGGGAAGATGAGCAGTTCTTC. Its amino acids are CAWRAGTSGEDEQFF.